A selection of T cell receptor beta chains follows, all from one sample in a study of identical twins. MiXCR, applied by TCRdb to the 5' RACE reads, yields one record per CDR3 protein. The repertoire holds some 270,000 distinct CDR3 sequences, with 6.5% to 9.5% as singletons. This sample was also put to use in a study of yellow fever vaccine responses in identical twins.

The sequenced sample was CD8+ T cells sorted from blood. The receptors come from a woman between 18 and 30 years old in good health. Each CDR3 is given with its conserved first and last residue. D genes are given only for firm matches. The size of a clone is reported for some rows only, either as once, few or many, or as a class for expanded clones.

CDR3 protein: CSGLGVGETQYF
CDR3 DNA: TGCAGCGGACTTGGGGTTGGAGAGACCCAGTACTTC
V gene: TRBV29-1
D gene: .
J gene: TRBJ2-5
clone size: many

CDR3 protein: CASSQYGELFF
CDR3 DNA: TGTGCCAGCAGTCAATACGGGGAGCTGTTTTTT
V gene: TRBV12-3/TRBV12-4
D gene: .
J gene: TRBJ2-2
clone size: many

CDR3 protein: CASSVGRGNTEAFF
CDR3 DNA: TGTGCCAGCAGCGTTGGCAGGGGAAATACTGAAGCTTTCTTT
V gene: TRBV9
D gene: .
J gene: TRBJ1-1
clone size: .

CDR3 protein: CASSPGRRSSYNEQFF
CDR3 DNA: TGTGCCAGCAGCCCTGGCCGGAGGAGCTCCTACAATGAGCAGTTCTTC
V gene: TRBV11-2
D gene: .
J gene: TRBJ2-1
clone size: many

CDR3 protein: CASRKQGYEQYF
CDR3 DNA: TGTGCCAGCAGAAAACAGGGTTACGAGCAGTACTTC
V gene: TRBV2
D gene: .
J gene: TRBJ2-7
clone size: few

CDR3 protein: CASSIQGFGTDTQYF
CDR3 DNA: TGTGCCAGCAGTATACAGGGGTTTGGCACAGATACGCAGTATTTT
V gene: TRBV28
D gene: TRBD1
J gene: TRBJ2-3
clone size: few

CDR3 protein: CSVEDAGRLAGTTDTQYF
CDR3 DNA: TGCAGCGTTGAAGATGCGGGGCGGCTAGCGGGGACCACAGATACGCAGTATTTT
V gene: TRBV29-1
D gene: TRBD2
J gene: TRBJ2-3
clone size: few

CDR3 protein: CSVLAGVYEQYF
CDR3 DNA: TGCAGCGTCCTAGCGGGAGTCTACGAGCAGTACTTC
V gene: TRBV29-1
D gene: TRBD2
J gene: TRBJ2-7
clone size: many

CDR3 protein: CASRVAGEKNIQYF
CDR3 DNA: TGTGCCAGCAGGGTAGCGGGGGAAAAAAACATTCAGTACTTC
V gene: TRBV12-3/TRBV12-4
D gene: TRBD2
J gene: TRBJ2-4
clone size: .

CDR3 protein: CASSHGGLSTLIQDNEQFF
CDR3 DNA: TGTGCCAGCAGCCACGGCGGGCTTTCTACCCTGATCCAAGACAATGAGCAGTTCTTC
V gene: TRBV6-1
D gene: .
J gene: TRBJ2-1
clone size: few